This TCR beta chain emerged from a study of T cell responses to AZD1222 COVID-19 vaccine. The repertoire was sequenced with immunoSEQ multiplex PCR; TCRdb's copy has only in-frame clones and lacks some. The sample includes tens of thousands of clones, around 88% of them seen just once. The study's findings and limits: Among the donors, most were white British and more were female, and clonal diversity was possibly underestimated.

On this clone: The antigen is not known.

CDR3 length: 12 amino acids. V lost 8 bases to trimming and J lost 6 bases, with 14 bases between them. V usage is TRBV12-3 or TRBV12-4 and J usage is TRBJ2-7, with D perhaps given as TRBD1 or TRBD2 (6 bases each). This TCR was sampled from an adult in good health. The sample in question was peripheral blood, obtained on day 0 of MenACWY control vaccination. The CDR3 loop reads CASPQGRSEQYF. For the CDR3, the DNA is TGTGCCAGCCCCCAGGGGAGGTCCGAGCAGTACTTC.